These 20 T cell receptor beta chains share one sample of origin, sequenced in a study of T cell responses to AZD1222 COVID-19 vaccine. TCRdb's copy holds only in-frame clones and misses some; the assay was immunoSEQ multiplex PCR. The repertoire holds approximately 120,000 clones, with 80% to 95% as singletons. The source material was peripheral blood, sampled on day 0 of MenACWY control vaccination. The source of these receptors is an adult in good health.

The rearrangement uses TRBV7-2 and TRBJ1-5; TRBD1 agrees at 8 bases. This CDR3 has 18 residues. V trimming: 1 base; J trimming: 2 bases; junction bases outside the gene matches: 10. CDR1 is SGHTA and CDR2 is FQGNSA in the germline V gene. The CDR3 nucleotides read TGTGCCAGCAGCTTAGTTTCGGGTAGGACAGGGCGCAATCAGCCCCAGCATTTT. As protein: CASSLVSGRTGRNQPQHF.

The chain combines TRBV28 with TRBJ2-2; perhaps TRBD2 as D (7 bases). The V gene lost 4 bases and the J gene lost 4 bases, with 10 bases spanning the gap. CDR3 length: 14 amino acids. The germline gives CDR1 MDHEN, CDR2 SYDVKM. The CDR3, as DNA: TGTGCCAGCAGTTCCCGGGGGGCCACCGGGGAGCTGTTTTTT. Encoded protein: CASSSRGATGELFF.

This clone was seen a single time. The chain is built from TRBV27 and TRBJ2-1; D call uncertain. Trimming pared 3 bases from V and 10 bases from J, leaving 10 bases between. The germline gives CDR1 MNHEY, CDR2 SMNVEV (reference sequence). CDR3 length: 12 residues. CDR3 in DNA: TGTGCCAGCAGTTTCCGAGACGAGGAGCAGTTCTTC. Amino acid sequence: CASSFRDEEQFF.

This clone occurred once. The gene calls are TRBV4-1 and TRBJ1-6; 7 nucleotides match TRBD1. Trimming removed 2 bases from V and 4 bases from J; junction bases left unmatched: 5. The CDR3 has 16 amino acids. CDR1 is MGHRA, CDR2 YSYEKL, per germline. The CDR3 sequence: CASSQTTGNYNSPLHF. In DNA form, the CDR3 reads TGCGCCAGCAGCCAAACGACAGGGAATTATAATTCACCCCTCCACTTT.

The rearrangement links TRBV3-1 (or the pseudogene TRBV3-2) to TRBJ1-2; 8 bases agree with TRBD1. Looked up from germline, CDR1 is LGHDT and CDR2 is YNNKEL (reference sequence). This CDR3 spans 15 amino acids. V shed 3 bases and J 1 base; nucleotides not matched to a gene: 4. The CDR3 reads CASSHDRGHNYGYTF. The CDR3 coding sequence is TGTGCCAGCAGCCACGACAGGGGACATAACTATGGCTACACCTTC.

The chain combines TRBV2 with TRBJ1-4; D is undetermined. V was shortened by 6 bases and J by 0 bases, with 11 bases between the two germline ends. CDR3 length: 15 residues. Germline CDR1 reads SNHLY; CDR2 reads FYNNEI. CDR3 nucleotide sequence: TGTGCCAGCAGATTAAGACTCGCAACTAATGAAAAACTGTTTTTT. It yields the protein CASRLRLATNEKLFF.

The genes are TRBV7-9 and TRBJ2-1, with D tentatively TRBD2 (5 bases). This CDR3 comprises 16 residues. Germline CDR1 reads SEHNR; CDR2 reads FQNEAQ (reference sequence). V was trimmed by 8 bases and J by 2 bases, leaving 19 bases between them. CDR3 sequence (DNA): TGTGCCAGCCAGATAGGGAGTAGTGGGGCCTACAATGAGCAGTTCTTC. This gives the protein CASQIGSSGAYNEQFF.

This clone has just one count. J is TRBJ2-3 and V is TRBV7-9, with 7 positions matching TRBD2. Germline CDR1 and CDR2: SEHNR and FQNEAQ (reference sequence). The CDR3 loop spans 14 amino acids. V was pared by 1 base and J by 3 bases, with 1 base of the junction left unmatched. CDR3 nucleotide sequence: TGTGCCAGCAGCTTAGGGCGGGAGACAGATACGCAGTATTTT. It specifies CASSLGRETDTQYF.

CDR3 nucleotides: TGTGCCAGCAGTGCCGGGGTAGACACCGGGGAGCTGTTTTTT. It translates to CASSAGVDTGELFF. J is TRBJ2-2 and V is TRBV6-4; possibly TRBD2 for D (5 bases). Looked up from germline, CDR1 is MRHNA and CDR2 is SNTAGT. Between the trimmed V and J ends, which lost 4 bases and 3 bases, there was a span of 9 bases. The CDR3 is made up of 14 amino acids.

The chain has TRBV7-9 and TRBJ2-2; 7 nucleotides line up with TRBD2. CDR1 is SEHNR, CDR2 FQNEAQ, per germline (reference sequence). The V and J ends lost 2 bases and 1 base, in that order; junction bases with no gene match: 1. CDR3 length equals 15 residues. In DNA form, the CDR3 reads TGTGCCAGCAGCTTAACTAGCGTGAACACCGGGGAGCTGTTTTTT. Translated: CASSLTSVNTGELFF.

The chain is built from TRBV6-2 or TRBV6-3 and TRBJ1-2; a weak D match, TRBD1 (6 bases). Germline loops: CDR1 MNHEY, CDR2 SVGEGT. Trimming removed 4 bases at V and 4 bases at J, with 16 bases between. The CDR3 sequence is 15 residues long. The CDR3, as DNA: TGTGCCAGCAGTTTCCGGACAGACTACCTCTATGGCTACACCTTC. Translation gives CASSFRTDYLYGYTF.

The chain employs TRBV5-1 and TRBJ1-2; D is undetermined. Germline loops: CDR1 SGHRS, CDR2 YFSETQ. V lost 2 bases and J lost 1, with 12 bases in between. The CDR3 covers 15 residues. The CDR3 reads CASSLLDGGNYGYTF. For the CDR3, the DNA is TGCGCCAGCAGCTTATTGGACGGTGGTAACTATGGCTACACCTTC. Full variable domain (missing parts from reference TRBV5-1 and TRBJ1-2): KAGVTQTPRYLIKTRGQQVTLSCSPISGHRSVSWYQQTPGQGLQFLFEYFSETQRNKGNFPGRFSGRQFSNSRSEMNVSTLELGDSALYLCASSLLDGGNYGYTFGSGTRLTVV.

V gene TRBV4-1 combines with J gene TRBJ1-6; 8 nucleotides agree with TRBD1. The V gene's germline CDR1 is MGHRA and CDR2 YSYEKL. V was pared by 6 bases and J by 8 bases, with 12 bases of the junction left unmatched. The CDR3 covers 16 residues. The CDR3 DNA follows: TGCGCCAGCAGTCCAAGAGGTCAGGGGGCATATTCACCCCTCCACTTT. Translated: CASSPRGQGAYSPLHF.

The chain uses TRBV7-8 and TRBJ2-1; 8 nucleotides match TRBD2. Trimming cost V 5 bases and J 2 bases; bases outside gene matches: 8. The germline CDR1 and CDR2 sequences are SGHVS and FQNEAQ. CDR3 size: 16 residues. CDR3 nucleotides: TGTGCCAGCAGCCCGCGCGGGAGGCAGACCTACAATGAGCAGTTCTTC. Translation gives CASSPRGRQTYNEQFF.

The rearrangement uses TRBV11-2 and TRBJ2-7; D may be TRBD1 (6 bases). CDR3 size: 14 residues. Germline loops: CDR1 SGHAT, CDR2 FQNNGV. Trimming removed 1 base at V and 2 bases at J, with 9 bases between. The CDR3 region has the DNA TGTGCCAGCAGCTTAGCGGACAGAGCCTACGAGCAGTACTTC. Translating gives CASSLADRAYEQYF.

The DNA for the CDR3 is TGTGCCAGCAGTCTAAACCCCTCAGGGTTCACAGATACGCAGTATTTT. Its translation is CASSLNPSGFTDTQYF. J is TRBJ2-3 and V is TRBV7-7; possibly TRBD1 for D (5 bases). Trimming pared 6 bases from V and 2 bases from J, leaving 18 bases between. This CDR3 spans 16 amino acids. Germline values: CDR1 SSHAT, CDR2 FNYEAQ (reference sequence).

This clone came up once. J is TRBJ1-6 and V is TRBV5-1; D not resolved. Trimming stripped 4 bases from V and 9 bases from J, with 20 bases between. CDR1 SGHRS and CDR2 YFSETQ come from the germline V gene. This CDR3 is 16 amino acids long. Here the CDR3 reads CASSAEGPVGGSPLHF. DNA for the CDR3: TGCGCCAGCAGCGCGGAAGGTCCGGTTGGAGGTTCACCCCTCCACTTT.

The V and J genes are TRBV2 and TRBJ2-3; D might be TRBD2 (6 bases). This CDR3 has 15 amino acids. Per the germline V gene, CDR1 is SNHLY and CDR2 is FYNNEI. V was clipped by 3 bases and J by 8 bases, with 18 bases between them. CDR3 loop: CASSDHGTPVGTQYF. Written as DNA, the CDR3 is TGTGCCAGCAGTGATCACGGGACTCCAGTGGGTACGCAGTATTTT.

The genes are TRBV25-1 and TRBJ1-1; perhaps TRBD1 as D (6 bases). Germline V gives CDR1 MGHDK, CDR2 SYGVNS. The V end lost 2 bases, the J end lost 1 base, and 14 bases lay between the germline ends. The CDR3 extends over 16 amino acids. The CDR3 spells CASSERQGTRNTEAFF. DNA of the CDR3: TGTGCCAGCAGTGAACGGCAGGGGACGAGGAACACTGAAGCTTTCTTT.

The chain carries TRBV28 and TRBJ1-4; D remains ambiguous. CDR3 length: 15 residues. V was shortened by 6 bases and J by 8 bases, with 19 bases between the two germline ends. Looked up from germline, CDR1 is MDHEN and CDR2 is SYDVKM. The CDR3: CASSTPGEGMEKLFF. The CDR3 DNA is TGTGCCAGCAGCACGCCTGGGGAAGGTATGGAAAAACTGTTTTTT.